The 27 T cell receptor beta chains below were found in one sample sequenced in a study of cytomegalovirus exposure and HLA in healthy donors (dated by TCRdb to the late 2010s). Library preparation used the immunoSEQ multiplex PCR assay. The multiplex PCR relied on a mix of 60 forward primers for TCR Vbeta segments and 13 reverse primers for TCR Jbeta segments. The table comes from immuneACCESS by way of TCRdb, which keeps in-frame sequences with V and J called. Part of the clones is missing from these tables; in studies checked, under half for an unresolved V gene and the rest for unknown reasons. Counted in this sample were 65,000 to 85,000 clones; 86% of them appeared once. Roughly 2% of the sample goes to the ten largest clones. The material sequenced was PBMCs. These receptors were obtained from a woman between 25 and 40 years old in good health and CMV-seronegative.

The genes are TRBV13 and TRBJ2-5, with TRBD2 identical over 10 bases. The CDR3 is made up of 16 amino acids. With V trimmed by 0 bases and J by 5 bases, 6 bases remained unmatched. Germline V gives CDR1 PRHDT, CDR2 FYEKMQ (reference sequence). CDR3 protein: CASSLGVLSGRETQYF. The CDR3 DNA reads TGTGCCAGCAGCTTAGGCGTCCTTAGCGGGAGGGAGACCCAGTACTTC.

The chain joins TRBV19 to TRBJ1-2, with D maybe TRBD1 (5 bases). V dropped 4 bases and J dropped 6 bases, with 21 bases sitting between them. The CDR3 covers 16 residues. Germline CDR1 LNHDA, CDR2 SQIVND (reference sequence). Here the CDR3 reads CASSKFPEGAINGYTF. The CDR3 bases are TGTGCCAGTAGTAAGTTTCCCGAAGGGGCGATAAATGGCTACACCTTC.

On this clone itself: At one boundary the junction diverges from the germline segment, which might be a read error. The V and J genes are TRBV7-9 and TRBJ1-1; 8 nucleotides align to TRBD1. Germline V gene lookup returns CDR1 SEHNR and CDR2 FQNEAQ (reference sequence). There are 12 residues in the CDR3. The CDR3 is CSSSHQGAQAFF. CDR3 coding DNA: TGTTCCAGCAGTCATCAGGGGGCTCAAGCTTTCTTT. Together with reference TRBV7-9 and TRBJ1-1, the CDR3 gives the full variable domain: DTGVSQNPRHKITKRGQNVTFRCDPISEHNRLYWYRQTLGQGPEFLTYFQNEAQLEKSRLLSDRFSAERPKGSFSTLEIQRTEQGDSAMYLCSSSHQGAQAFFGQGTRLTVV.

The chain carries TRBV7-9 and TRBJ2-2; 9 bases line up with TRBD1. This CDR3 comprises 16 residues. Looked up from germline, CDR1 is SEHNR and CDR2 is FQNEAQ (reference sequence). With 5 bases clipped from V and 4 bases from J, the junction kept 8 bases outside the gene matches. CDR3 in DNA: TGTGCCAGCAGCCCGGGCGGGACAGGGATCACCGGGGAGCTGTTTTTT. It is translated as CASSPGGTGITGELFF.

The chain uses TRBV2 and TRBJ2-7; D might be TRBD1 (6 bases). Per the germline V gene, CDR1 is SNHLY and CDR2 is FYNNEI. Trimming shortened V by 8 bases and J by 4 bases, and 9 bases separated the two germline ends. This CDR3 spans 11 amino acids. The CDR3 is CASGDIYEQYF. The CDR3 DNA sequence: TGTGCCAGCGGGGACATTTACGAGCAGTACTTC.

This clone has only a few counts. The gene calls are TRBV6-5 and TRBJ2-7, with 8 positions matching TRBD1. Germline assignment: CDR1 MNHEY and CDR2 SVGAGI. The CDR3 covers 15 residues. V was pared by 2 bases and J by 0 bases, with 3 bases of the junction left unmatched. The CDR3: CASSYLGTGSYEQYF. In DNA form, the CDR3 reads TGTGCCAGCAGTTACCTAGGGACAGGCTCCTACGAGCAGTACTTC.

The chain joins TRBV7-6 to TRBJ2-7; 8 bases line up with TRBD1. CDR3 size: 15 residues. The junction had 6 bases not matched to a gene; V was cut back by 5 bases and J by 0 bases. The V gene's germline CDR1 is SGHVS and CDR2 FNYEAQ. The CDR3, as DNA: TGTGCCAGCAGCCCGAGACAGGGGCCCTCCTACGAGCAGTACTTC. It encodes CASSPRQGPSYEQYF.

The rearrangement joins TRBV19 to TRBJ2-7; D not certain. The germline CDR1 and CDR2 sequences are LNHDA and SQIVND (reference sequence). This CDR3 has 11 residues. Trimming cost V 5 bases and J 4 bases, with 6 bases left between them. CDR3 DNA sequence: TGTGCCAGTAGTTTCCAATACGAGCAGTACTTC. It yields the protein CASSFQYEQYF.

CDR3 in amino acids: CASSGLAGPYEQYF. The DNA of the CDR3 is TGTGCCAGCAGTGGGTTAGCGGGACCGTACGAGCAGTACTTC. This chain uses TRBV6-1 with TRBJ2-7; 8 bases agree with TRBD2. J gave up 4 bases and V 4 bases, and 6 bases lay outside the gene matches. CDR3 length: 14 amino acids. Germline V gene sequence: CDR1 MNHNS, CDR2 SASEGT.

This chain connects TRBV19 to TRBJ2-1; 8 positions match TRBD2. CDR1 and CDR2 (germline): LNHDA, SQIVND (reference sequence). The CDR3 is made up of 15 amino acids. With V trimmed by 4 bases and J by 2 bases, 4 bases remained unmatched. In DNA form, the CDR3 reads TGTGCCAGTAGTAGAGGGCGGGAGGCCTACAATGAGCAGTTCTTC. It codes for CASSRGREAYNEQFF. Together with reference TRBV19 and TRBJ2-1, the CDR3 gives the full variable domain: DGGITQSPKYLFRKEGQNVTLSCEQNLNHDAMYWYRQDPGQGLRLIYYSQIVNDFQKGDIAEGYSVSREKKESFPLTVTSAQKNPTAFYLCASSRGREAYNEQFFGPGTRLTVL.

As for this clone: Other DNA sequences in this specimen translate into the identical CDR3. The V call is TRBV14, the J call TRBJ1-1; D unclear. The CDR3 has 18 residues. Germline CDR1 and CDR2: SGHDN and FVKESK. The germline V and J ends were trimmed by 2 bases and 1 base, with 20 bases remaining between them. CDR3 sequence (DNA): TGTGCCAGCAGCCAAAGGGAGGAGGGATATCCTCCGAACACTGAAGCTTTCTTT. It specifies CASSQREEGYPPNTEAFF.

The gene calls are TRBV6-4 and TRBJ1-2; a possible D gene is TRBD1 (5 bases). The CDR3 covers 14 residues. V lost 7 bases to trimming and J lost 1 base, with 13 bases between them. CDR1 and CDR2 (germline): MRHNA, SNTAGT. CDR3 nucleotides: TGTGCCAGCACTGAGACAGCCCATAACTATGGCTACACCTTC. It codes for CASTETAHNYGYTF.

This rearrangement joins TRBV19 to TRBJ1-4; perhaps TRBD1 as D (6 bases). Trimming left V 5 bases short and J 3 bases short, with 13 bases between. The CDR3 covers 15 residues. The germline gives CDR1 LNHDA, CDR2 SQIVND (reference sequence). CDR3 coding DNA: TGTGCCAGTAGTGCGCAGGGGAGGGCTAATGAAAAACTGTTTTTT. Protein product: CASSAQGRANEKLFF.

In this sample, this clone turned up a few times. This chain joins TRBV29-1 and TRBJ1-2; 11 bases are shared with TRBD1. Germline V lookup: CDR1 SQVTM, CDR2 ANQGSEA. The CDR3 totals 13 residues. With 6 bases clipped from V and 3 bases from J, the junction kept 3 bases outside the gene matches. CDR3 sequence reads: CSVAGQGDYGYTF. The CDR3 nucleotides read TGCAGCGTCGCGGGACAGGGGGACTATGGCTACACCTTC.

The chain has TRBV9 and TRBJ2-7, with 7 positions matching TRBD1. This CDR3 is 15 amino acids long. With V trimmed by 2 bases and J by 0 bases, 5 bases remained unmatched. Germline V gives CDR1 SGDLS, CDR2 YYNGEE. The CDR3 here is CASSVLGDSSYEQYF. In DNA, the CDR3 is TGTGCCAGCAGCGTCCTCGGGGACAGCTCCTACGAGCAGTACTTC.

The rearrangement links TRBV10-3 to TRBJ2-7; tentatively, D is TRBD1 (5 bases). V was pared by 0 bases and J by 2 bases, with 8 bases between. The CDR3 is 14 amino acids. Germline CDR1 is ENHRY and CDR2 is SYGVKD. This CDR3 is CAISESTDPYEQYF. CDR3 bases: TGTGCCATCAGTGAGTCGACAGATCCCTACGAGCAGTACTTC.

This clone showed up just once. J is TRBJ1-5 and V is TRBV18; TRBD1 matches at 7 bases. J lost 7 bases, V lost 3 bases, and 9 bases had no gene match. Germline V gene lookup returns CDR1 KGHSH and CDR2 LQKENI. This CDR3 comprises 15 residues. The CDR3 nucleotides are TGTGCCAGCTCACCCTTCGGGACAGCAGACCAGCCCCAGCATTTT. Protein: CASSPFGTADQPQHF. Supplemented by reference TRBV18 and TRBJ1-5, the full variable domain reads NAGVMQNPRHLVRRRGQEARLRCSPMKGHSHVYWYRQLPEEGLKFMVYLQKENIIDESGMPKERFSAEFPKEGPSILRIQQVVRGDSAAYFCASSPFGTADQPQHFGDGTRLSIL.

This chain connects TRBV18 to TRBJ2-1; 9 nucleotides agree with TRBD1. The germline V gene encodes CDR1 KGHSH and CDR2 LQKENI. The trim removed 3 bases at V and 13 bases at J, leaving 4 bases unmatched. The CDR3 sequence is 12 residues long. The CDR3 loop reads CASSPAGQGQFF. In nucleotides, the CDR3 is TGTGCCAGCTCACCCGCGGGACAGGGTCAGTTCTTC.

The genes are TRBV6-5 and TRBJ1-1, with a possible D match to TRBD1 (5 bases). CDR1 and CDR2 from the germline V gene are MNHEY and SVGAGI. Trimming shortened V by 6 bases and J by 1 base, and 12 bases separated the two germline ends. This CDR3 is built from 14 residues. Here the CDR3 DNA reads TGTGCCAGCAGACCCAGGGAAGCGAACACTGAAGCTTTCTTT. Translation gives CASRPREANTEAFF.

V and J are TRBV25-1 and TRBJ2-2, with 8 bases aligning to TRBD1. This CDR3 region has 17 residues. The V gene's germline CDR1 is MGHDK and CDR2 SYGVNS. V lost 3 bases to trimming and J lost 4 bases; unmatched junction nucleotides: 10. The CDR3 DNA reads as TGTGCCAGCAGTGAGCCCTACAGGGGGGCCGCCACCGGGGAGCTGTTTTTT. Translating it yields CASSEPYRGAATGELFF.

The chain has TRBV10-3 and TRBJ1-2; 8 bases line up with TRBD1. V lost 7 bases and J lost 4; bases outside the gene matches: 5. CDR1 is ENHRY, CDR2 SYGVKD, per germline. The CDR3 runs to 13 residues. The CDR3 sequence is CAITIDRGYGYTF. The CDR3 DNA reads TGTGCCATCACCATCGACAGGGGCTATGGCTACACCTTC.

This clone was seen once. This chain connects TRBV29-1 to TRBJ1-4; TRBD1 is a possible D gene (5 bases). V was clipped by 4 bases and J by 8 bases, with 14 bases between them. The CDR3 has 13 residues. Germline CDR1 is SQVTM and CDR2 is ANQGSEA. The CDR3 region has the DNA TGCAGCGTTGTTGGCGGGGCAGGCGAAAAACTGTTTTTT. Amino acid sequence: CSVVGGAGEKLFF.

This chain links TRBV4-3 with TRBJ2-3; no reliable D call. Germline V lookup: CDR1 LGHNA, CDR2 YSLEER. Between the trimmed V and J ends, which lost 3 bases and 0 bases, there was a span of 10 bases. The length of the CDR3 is 15 residues. The CDR3 coding sequence is TGCGCCAGCAGCCAGCAAGCTTTTAGCACAGATACGCAGTATTTT. Translated, it gives CASSQQAFSTDTQYF.

This clone occurred a few times. The chain carries TRBV7-8 and TRBJ2-2; 7 nucleotides match TRBD1. The CDR3 totals 15 residues. The junction had 6 bases not matched to a gene; V was cut back by 1 base and J by 7 bases. The germline CDR1 and CDR2 sequences are SGHVS and FQNEAQ. The CDR3 nucleotides read TGTGCCAGCAGCTTAGAGCCAGGGGGAAGCGGGGAGCTGTTTTTT. Residues: CASSLEPGGSGELFF.

This clone has a handful of counts. This chain links TRBV9 with TRBJ2-2; 7 positions agree with TRBD1. With 2 bases clipped from V and 3 bases from J, the junction kept 7 bases outside the gene matches. Germline CDR1 reads SGDLS; CDR2 reads YYNGEE. This CDR3 contains 16 residues. The CDR3 here is CASSVTTGAHTGELFF. In DNA form, the CDR3 reads TGTGCCAGCAGCGTTACCACAGGGGCCCACACCGGGGAGCTGTTTTTT. The complete variable domain, with remaining parts taken from reference TRBV9 and TRBJ2-2, reads DSGVTQTPKHLITATGQRVTLRCSPRSGDLSVYWYQQSLDQGLQFLIQYYNGEERAKGNILERFSAQQFPDLHSELNLSSLELGDSALYFCASSVTTGAHTGELFFGEGSRLTVL.

Only a few counts were recorded for this clone. V usage is TRBV23-1 and J usage is TRBJ1-4; 7 nucleotides agree with TRBD1. TRBV23-1 is given ORF status, its function remaining uncertain. V gave up 6 bases and J gave up 5 bases; unmatched junction bases: 6. The CDR3 contains 14 residues. The CDR3 DNA is TGCGCCAGCAGAGTGTTGGGACAGAATGAAAAACTGTTTTTT. Translation: CASRVLGQNEKLFF.

The V and J genes are TRBV19 and TRBJ2-1; TRBD1 matches 7 bases. CDR3 length: 14 residues. Germline V gives CDR1 LNHDA, CDR2 SQIVND (reference sequence). V was pared by 5 bases and J by 4 bases, with 5 bases of the junction left unmatched. CDR3 sequence reads: CASSPLGQYNEQFF. DNA of the CDR3: TGTGCCAGTAGTCCCCTGGGACAGTACAATGAGCAGTTCTTC.